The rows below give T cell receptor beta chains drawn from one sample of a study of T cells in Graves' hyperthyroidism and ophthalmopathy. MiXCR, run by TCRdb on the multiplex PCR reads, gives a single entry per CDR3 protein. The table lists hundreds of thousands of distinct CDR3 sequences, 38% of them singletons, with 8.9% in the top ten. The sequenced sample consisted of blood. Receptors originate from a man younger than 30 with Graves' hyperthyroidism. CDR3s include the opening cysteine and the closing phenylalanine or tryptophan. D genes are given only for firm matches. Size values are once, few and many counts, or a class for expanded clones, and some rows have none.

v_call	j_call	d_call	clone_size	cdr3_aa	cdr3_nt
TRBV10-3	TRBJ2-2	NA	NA	CASSYGVVTGELFF	TGTGCCAGCAGTTACGGCGTAGTCACCGGGGAGCTGTTTTTT
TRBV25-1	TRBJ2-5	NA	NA	CARRGGGRETQYF	TGTGCCAGGAGGGGTGGGGGCCGGGAGACCCAGTACTTC
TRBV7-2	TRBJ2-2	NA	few	CASSQGVRTVITGELFF	TGTGCCAGCAGCCAAGGCGTGAGGACAGTGATCACCGGGGAGCTGTTTTTT
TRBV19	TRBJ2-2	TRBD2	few	CASRGTSGSLDTGELFF	TGTGCCAGTAGGGGGACTAGCGGGAGTTTGGACACCGGGGAGCTGTTTTTT
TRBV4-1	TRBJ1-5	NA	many	CASSQVGGNQPQHF	TGCGCCAGCAGCCAAGTGGGGGGGAATCAGCCCCAGCATTTT
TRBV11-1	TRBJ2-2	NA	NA	CASSLGRAGTGELFF	TGTGCCAGCAGCTTAGGCAGGGCGGGGACCGGGGAGCTGTTTTTT
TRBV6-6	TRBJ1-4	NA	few	CASSAGLSSREKLFF	TGTGCCAGCAGTGCGGGGTTATCGAGTCGTGAAAAACTGTTTTTT
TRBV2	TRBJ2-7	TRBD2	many	CASKSGRGSYEQYF	TGTGCCAGCAAAAGCGGGAGGGGTTCCTACGAGCAGTACTTC
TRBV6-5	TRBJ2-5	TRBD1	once	CASSSPGQGSETQYF	TGTGCCAGCAGTTCCCCGGGACAGGGGAGTGAGACCCAGTACTTC
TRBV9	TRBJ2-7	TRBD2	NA	CASSVGEAGGGEQYF	TGTGCCAGCAGCGTAGGCGAAGCGGGAGGGGGCGAGCAGTACTTC
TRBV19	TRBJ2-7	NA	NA	CASSQELQLAYEQYF	TGTGCCAGCAGCCAAGAATTACAACTAGCCTACGAGCAGTACTTC
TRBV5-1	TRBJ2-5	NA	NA	CASRFYGEETQYF	TGCGCCAGCAGGTTTTATGGAGAGGAGACCCAGTACTTC
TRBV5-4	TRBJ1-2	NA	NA	CASTGPGQTPNYGYTF	TGTGCCAGCACTGGACCGGGACAAACTCCTAACTATGGCTACACCTTC
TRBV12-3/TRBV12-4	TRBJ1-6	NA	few	CASLNRLGGNSPLHF	TGTGCCAGCCTTAACAGGCTAGGGGGGAATTCACCCCTCCACTTT
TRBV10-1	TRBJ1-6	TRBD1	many	CASRGDSSYNSPLHF	TGCGCCAGCAGAGGGGACAGCTCCTATAATTCACCCCTCCACTTT
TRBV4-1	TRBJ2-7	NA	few	CASSQASGPYEQYF	TGCGCCAGCAGCCAGGCCTCAGGGCCCTACGAGCAGTACTTC
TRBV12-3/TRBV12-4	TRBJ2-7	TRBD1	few	CASSPPGTGNAYF	TGTGCCAGCAGTCCGCCCGGGACAGGGAATGCGTACTTC
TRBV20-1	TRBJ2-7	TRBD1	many	CSAERDRGYEQYF	TGCAGTGCTGAGAGGGACAGGGGATACGAGCAGTACTTC
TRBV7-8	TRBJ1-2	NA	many	CASTGTDNPSLYGYTF	TGTGCCAGCACCGGGACCGACAATCCCAGCCTCTATGGCTACACCTTC
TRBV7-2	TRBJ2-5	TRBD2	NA	CASSWGGVETQYF	TGTGCCAGCAGCTGGGGGGGAGTTGAGACCCAGTACTTC
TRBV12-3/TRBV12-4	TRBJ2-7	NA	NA	CASSLPAGIGAPYEQYF	TGTGCCAGCAGTTTGCCCGCTGGGATCGGGGCCCCCTACGAGCAGTACTTC
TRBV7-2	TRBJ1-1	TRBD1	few	CASSSTGAREAFF	TGTGCCAGCAGCTCGACAGGGGCTCGCGAAGCTTTCTTT
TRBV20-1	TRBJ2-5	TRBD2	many	CSARDPVAGKETQYF	TGCAGTGCTAGAGATCCGGTAGCGGGGAAAGAGACCCAGTACTTC
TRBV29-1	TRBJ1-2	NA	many	CSVEDPHSTGPGYTF	TGCAGCGTTGAAGATCCCCACTCAACAGGGCCCGGCTACACCTTC
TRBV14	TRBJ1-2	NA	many	CASSLGHGGYTF	TGTGCCAGCAGCCTGGGTCACGGGGGCTACACCTTC
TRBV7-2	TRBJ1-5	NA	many	CASSLRAGANQPQHF	TGTGCCAGCAGCTTACGCGCGGGCGCGAATCAGCCCCAGCATTTT
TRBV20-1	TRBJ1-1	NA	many	CSARGRIEAFF	TGCAGTGCTAGAGGGCGGATTGAAGCTTTCTTT
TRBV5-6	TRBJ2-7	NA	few	CASSLARKPYEQYF	TGTGCCAGCAGCTTAGCCAGGAAACCCTACGAGCAGTACTTC
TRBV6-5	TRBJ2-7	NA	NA	CASSYFHGGEQYF	TGTGCCAGCAGTTACTTTCACGGAGGCGAGCAGTACTTC
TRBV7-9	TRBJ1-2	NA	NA	CASSSGRQASNYGYTF	TGTGCCAGCAGCTCCGGAAGACAGGCCTCTAACTATGGCTACACCTTC
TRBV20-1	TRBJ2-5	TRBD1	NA	CSARDRHRGSETQYF	TGCAGTGCTAGAGATCGGCACAGGGGATCAGAGACCCAGTACTTC
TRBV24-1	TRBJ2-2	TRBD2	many	CATSGASGLALSGELFF	TGTGCCACCAGTGGGGCTAGCGGACTTGCCCTCTCCGGGGAGCTGTTTTTT
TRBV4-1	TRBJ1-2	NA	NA	CASSQDPRDNYGYTF	TGCGCCAGCAGCCAAGATCCCAGGGACAACTATGGCTACACCTTC
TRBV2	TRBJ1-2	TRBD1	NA	CASSFRTGVNYGYTF	TGTGCCAGCAGTTTCCGGACAGGGGTTAACTATGGCTACACCTTC
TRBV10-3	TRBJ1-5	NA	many	CAISADRDGQPQHF	TGTGCCATCAGTGCCGACCGAGACGGCCAGCCCCAGCATTTT